Below, 18 T cell receptor beta chains from the same sample are listed, as sequenced in a study of Ad26.COV2.S vaccination and SARS-CoV-2 variants. TCRdb's table, derived via immunoSEQ multiplex PCR, lists solely in-frame clones and lacks some. The profile shows around 370,000 clones, roughly 94% of them singletons. Sequenced material: peripheral blood, taken after recovery from COVID-19. These receptors were obtained from a human donor who had recovered from COVID-19.

The chain has TRBV4-3 and TRBJ1-1; a possible D gene is TRBD1 (6 bases). The V end lost 3 bases, the J end lost 0 bases, and 17 bases lay between the germline ends. Germline V gene data show CDR1 as LGHNA and CDR2 as YSLEER. The CDR3 runs 17 residues. The CDR3 loop is CASSQDSTGLMNTEAFF. In DNA form, the CDR3 reads TGCGCCAGCAGCCAGGACTCGACAGGCTTGATGAACACTGAAGCTTTCTTT.

CDR3 amino acids: CASSYDGREMFGYTF. CDR3 DNA: TGTGCCAGCAGTTACGACGGCAGGGAAATGTTTGGCTACACCTTC. The V call is TRBV6-2 or TRBV6-3, the J call TRBJ1-2; a possible D gene is TRBD1 (5 bases). V lost 2 bases and J 7 bases, leaving 17 bases between the germline ends. The CDR3 length is 15 residues. Germline V gene lookup returns CDR1 MNHEY and CDR2 SVGEGT.

The chain carries TRBV19 and TRBJ2-1; TRBD2 agrees at 7 bases. Germline assignment: CDR1 LNHDA and CDR2 SQIVND (reference sequence). The CDR3 is 16 amino acids. Trimming took 6 bases from V and 9 from J; bases not matched to a gene: 17. CDR3 coding DNA: TGTGCCAGTAGCTCAGTAGGGCGGGGGACCTTTACTGAGCAGTTCTTC. Translation gives CASSSVGRGTFTEQFF.

The V call is TRBV5-6, the J call TRBJ1-2; D gene uncertain. Germline V lookup: CDR1 SGHDT, CDR2 YYEEEE. Deletions cut 3 bases from V and 3 bases from J, with 15 bases between. The CDR3 length is 15 residues. The chain's CDR3 is CASSSGNGPHYGYTF. In nucleotides, the CDR3 is TGTGCCAGCAGCTCGGGAAACGGGCCCCACTATGGCTACACCTTC.

CDR3 sequence (DNA): TGTGCCAGCAGTCGTACAGGGGATCAGCCCCAGCATTTT. Translation gives CASSRTGDQPQHF. V is TRBV6-5 and J is TRBJ1-5; 7 bases are shared with TRBD1. V dropped 5 bases and J dropped 5; count of bases not matched to a gene: 3. CDR1 and CDR2 (germline): MNHEY, SVGAGI. The CDR3 extends over 13 amino acids.

V and J are TRBV9 and TRBJ2-7; 8 nucleotides agree with TRBD2. This CDR3 is built from 16 residues. Germline CDR1 is SGDLS and CDR2 is YYNGEE. The V and J ends lost 6 bases and 0 bases, in that order; junction bases with no gene match: 11. In nucleotides, the CDR3 is TGTGCCAGCACCAAAGACGGGCGGGGGGACTCCTACGAGCAGTACTTC. It codes for CASTKDGRGDSYEQYF.

The V and J genes are TRBV4-1 and TRBJ1-5; possible D gene TRBD1, 6 bases. Germline CDR1 is MGHRA and CDR2 is YSYEKL. Trimming pared 3 bases from V and 0 bases from J, leaving 12 bases between. The CDR3 contains 16 residues. DNA of the CDR3: TGCGCCAGCAGCCACGGACAGACTTATAGCAATCAGCCCCAGCATTTT. It codes for CASSHGQTYSNQPQHF.

The rearrangement links TRBV19 to TRBJ1-3, with no clear D. CDR3 length equals 15 residues. V was pared by 6 bases and J by 4 bases, with 16 bases between. Germline assignment: CDR1 LNHDA and CDR2 SQIVND (reference sequence). CDR3 region: CASSRAPGEGNTIYF. The CDR3, as DNA: TGTGCCAGTAGCCGCGCCCCCGGCGAGGGAAACACCATATATTTT.

This clone was counted once. This chain joins TRBV6-2 or TRBV6-3 and TRBJ2-4, with D possibly being TRBD1 (6 bases). Germline-derived CDR1 and CDR2 are MNHEY and SVGEGT. V was cut by 4 bases and J by 10 bases, with 14 bases left in between. The CDR3 runs 13 residues. The CDR3 loop reads CASSFRDIGIQYF. In DNA form, the CDR3 reads TGTGCCAGCAGTTTTAGGGACATTGGAATTCAGTACTTC.

The CDR3 coding sequence is TGTGCCAGTAGTTTTTGGACTGAAGCTTTCTTT. Translation gives CASSFWTEAFF. This chain links TRBV19 with TRBJ1-1; the D is unclear. Looked up from germline, CDR1 is LNHDA and CDR2 is SQIVND (reference sequence). Deletions cut 5 bases from V and 5 bases from J, with 6 bases between. The CDR3 loop spans 11 amino acids.

CDR3 sequence reads: CASSANGNWQPQHF. The CDR3 DNA sequence: TGTGCCAGCAGCGCCAACGGGAATTGGCAGCCCCAGCATTTT. The V and J genes are TRBV9 and TRBJ1-5; D remains ambiguous. Trimming removed 3 bases from V and 7 bases from J, with 14 bases in between. Germline CDR1 SGDLS, CDR2 YYNGEE. This CDR3 comprises 14 residues.

The chain is built from TRBV5-6 and TRBJ1-3, with 9 bases lining up with TRBD1. Germline values: CDR1 SGHDT, CDR2 YYEEEE. Unmatched junction bases numbered 11, after V lost 1 base and J lost 0 bases. The CDR3 extends over 19 amino acids. In DNA form, the CDR3 reads TGTGCCAGCAGCTTGCGACAATCCGGGACAGGGAGCTCTGGAAACACCATATATTTT. Protein product: CASSLRQSGTGSSGNTIYF.

The chain links TRBV15 to TRBJ2-1; the match to TRBD2 covers 9 bases. The germline gives CDR1 LNHNV, CDR2 YYDKDF (reference sequence). V was pared by 0 bases and J by 2 bases, with 2 bases of the junction left unmatched. The CDR3 is made up of 16 amino acids. The CDR3 sequence: CATSREGGGAYNEQFF. Written as DNA, the CDR3 is TGTGCCACCAGCAGAGAAGGCGGGGGGGCCTACAATGAGCAGTTCTTC. The full variable domain, with the rest looked up from reference TRBV15 and TRBJ2-1, is DAMVIQNPRYQVTQFGKPVTLSCSQTLNHNVMYWYQQKSSQAPKLLFHYYDKDFNNEADTPDNFQSRRPNTSFCFLDIRSPGLGDTAMYLCATSREGGGAYNEQFFGPGTRLTVL.

The genes are TRBV18 and TRBJ1-1; D unresolved. Germline values: CDR1 KGHSH, CDR2 LQKENI. The CDR3 has 15 residues. V dropped 0 bases and J dropped 4 bases, with 12 bases sitting between them. The CDR3 sequence is CASSPPPGAGTEAFF. The CDR3 nucleotides are TGTGCCAGCTCACCACCCCCGGGCGCGGGCACTGAAGCTTTCTTT.

V is TRBV27 and J is TRBJ2-3; 8 bases align to TRBD1. The CDR3 is 15 residues long. CDR1 and CDR2 (germline): MNHEY, SMNVEV (reference sequence). V dropped 3 bases and J dropped 4; count of bases not matched to a gene: 6. As DNA, the CDR3 is TGTGCCAGCAGTTTCCAGGACAGGGCCGCAGATACGCAGTATTTT. Translating it yields CASSFQDRAADTQYF.

This CDR3 reads CASTPRTGEMRWRTGELFF. CDR3 bases: TGTGCCAGTACCCCCCGGACAGGGGAGATGAGATGGCGCACCGGGGAGCTGTTTTTT. The chain uses TRBV19 and TRBJ2-2; 9 positions agree with TRBD1. J was trimmed by 4 bases and V by 7 bases; bases with no gene match: 19. This CDR3 has 19 amino acids. The germline gives CDR1 LNHDA, CDR2 SQIVND (reference sequence).

The chain joins TRBV18 to TRBJ1-5; 8 bases fit TRBD1. The germline V gene has CDR1 KGHSH and CDR2 LQKENI. V lost 4 bases and J lost 0; bases outside the gene matches: 2. The CDR3 sequence is 15 residues long. CDR3 DNA sequence: TGTGCCAGCTCACTGGACAGGGATAGCAATCAGCCCCAGCATTTT. Its protein product is CASSLDRDSNQPQHF.

Turning to this clone: The sample has other DNA sequences that encode this CDR3 too. V usage is TRBV9 and J usage is TRBJ2-2; D is undetermined. The V and J ends lost 0 bases and 8 bases respectively, with 8 bases between them. Germline values: CDR1 SGDLS, CDR2 YYNGEE. The CDR3 length is 13 residues. The CDR3 region is CASSVGGTGELFF. As DNA, the CDR3 is TGTGCCAGCAGCGTAGGGGGTACGGGGGAGCTGTTTTTT.